This TCR beta chain stems from a study of sequential checkpoint blockade in melanoma. Germline V gene data show CDR1 as SGHNT and CDR2 as YENEEA. Trimming cost V 3 bases and J 0 bases; bases outside gene matches: 3. The CDR3 totals 15 residues. The assay was immunoSEQ multiplex PCR, and TCRdb's table has in-frame clones only and misses some. Of around 6,000 clones listed, about a fifth were seen once; the top ten hold around 16%. Treatment here: randomized to nivolumab then ipilimumab (arm A) or the reverse (arm B). This clone turned up a few times. The rearrangement joins TRBV11-3 to TRBJ2-3, with 7 nucleotides matching TRBD2. The sequencing used tumor tissue (inferred from file names), collected from a patient given nivolumab and ipilimumab in sequence. The TCR was taken from a human donor with melanoma. CDR3 loop: CASSLAGVSTDTQYF. The CDR3, as DNA: TGTGCCAGCAGCTTGGCGGGGGTGAGCACAGATACGCAGTATTTT.